This is a list of T cell receptor beta chains from one sample in a study of radiotherapy plus CTLA-4 blockade in lung cancer. Data came from immunoSEQ multiplex PCR; TCRdb stores just in-frame clones and leaves some out. The sample has approximately 80,000 clones, roughly 70% seen once. The starting material was peripheral blood, obtained from a patient treated with radiotherapy plus ipilimumab. These receptors all come from a human donor with non-small cell lung cancer whose response to radiotherapy plus ipilimumab could not be evaluated. The CDR3 runs from the conserved cysteine through the conserved F or W. D genes are given only for firm matches. Clone size is shown for a subset of rows, as once, few, many or a class of expanded clone.

size	J	D	V	CDR3	DNA
NA	TRBJ2-3	NA	TRBV19	CASTSTPGVFGDTQYF	TGTGCCAGTACCTCAACCCCAGGGGTATTTGGGGATACGCAGTATTTT
NA	TRBJ2-7	TRBD1	TRBV7-8	CASSYDRVGEQYF	TGTGCCAGCAGCTACGACAGGGTGGGGGAGCAGTACTTC
NA	TRBJ1-2	TRBD1	TRBV18	CASSPSTGTGEQGNYGYTF	TGTGCCAGCTCACCTTCGACCGGGACAGGGGAGCAAGGGAACTATGGCTACACCTTC
once	TRBJ2-7	NA	TRBV6-6	CASSYSSPGIDHEQYF	TGTGCCAGCAGTTACTCGAGCCCAGGGATTGACCACGAGCAGTACTTC
NA	TRBJ1-1	NA	TRBV6-5	CASSSRYDVTEAFF	TGTGCCAGCAGCTCCAGGTACGATGTCACTGAAGCTTTCTTT
NA	TRBJ2-2	NA	TRBV29-1	CSAGRGGSSGELFF	TGCAGCGCTGGAAGGGGGGGGAGTAGCGGGGAGCTGTTTTTT
medium-sized	TRBJ1-3	NA	TRBV7-2	CASSLVGDSGNTIYF	TGTGCCAGCAGCTTAGTTGGAGACTCTGGAAACACCATATATTTT
NA	TRBJ1-1	TRBD1	TRBV11-3	CASSLQGNSEAFF	TGTGCCAGCAGTTTACAGGGGAACTCTGAAGCTTTCTTT
NA	TRBJ2-5	TRBD2	TRBV5-1	CASSLVISGAETQYF	TGCGCCAGCAGCTTGGTAATTAGCGGGGCAGAGACCCAGTACTTC
NA	TRBJ1-4	NA	TRBV30	CAWSWFDNRREKLFF	TGTGCCTGGAGTTGGTTCGACAACCGTCGGGAAAAACTGTTTTTT
few	TRBJ1-5	NA	TRBV28	CASRLTDNQPQHF	TGTGCCAGCAGGTTGACAGACAATCAGCCCCAGCATTTT
NA	TRBJ2-7	TRBD1	TRBV6-1	CASSGDRATWGEQYF	TGTGCCAGCAGTGGGGACAGGGCTACCTGGGGCGAGCAGTACTTC
NA	TRBJ2-1	TRBD1	TRBV14	CASSQVGQGEVNEQFF	TGTGCCAGCAGCCAAGTTGGCCAGGGGGAAGTGAATGAGCAGTTCTTC
NA	TRBJ1-3	TRBD1	TRBV5-6	CASSFGTGSGNTIYF	TGTGCCAGCAGCTTTGGGACAGGCTCTGGAAACACCATATATTTT
NA	TRBJ2-3	NA	TRBV18	CASSPRGAVVYTDTQYF	TGTGCCAGCTCACCCCGGGGAGCGGTCGTATACACAGATACGCAGTATTTT
NA	TRBJ2-3	TRBD2	TRBV11-3	CASSLTSGSDTQYF	TGTGCCAGCAGCTTGACTAGCGGATCAGATACGCAGTATTTT
NA	TRBJ2-3	NA	TRBV5-5	CASSLVGGPDTQYF	TGTGCCAGCAGCTTGGTCGGCGGCCCAGATACGCAGTATTTT
NA	TRBJ1-6	TRBD1	TRBV9	CASSVVGQISPLHF	TGTGCCAGCAGCGTAGTGGGACAGATTTCACCCCTCCACTTT
NA	TRBJ2-1	TRBD2	TRBV7-6	CASSFSGGDNNEQFF	TGTGCCAGCAGCTTCAGCGGGGGGGACAACAATGAGCAGTTCTTC
NA	TRBJ1-1	NA	TRBV6-5	CASSYHAFSEAFF	TGTGCCAGCAGTTACCACGCGTTCTCTGAAGCTTTCTTT
NA	TRBJ1-6	TRBD1	TRBV6-5	CASSYPQGRNSPLHF	TGTGCCAGCAGTTACCCACAGGGGCGCAATTCACCCCTCCACTTT
NA	TRBJ2-7	NA	TRBV6-5	CASSTRVTGTYEQYF	TGTGCCAGCAGTACGAGGGTGACTGGAACCTACGAGCAGTACTTC
NA	TRBJ1-2	NA	TRBV5-1	CASSLAQGEVSGYTF	TGCGCCAGCAGCTTGGCGCAGGGTGAGGTGTCTGGCTACACCTTC
few	TRBJ1-3	NA	TRBV15	CATSARQAENTIYF	TGTGCCACCAGCGCTCGGCAGGCCGAAAACACCATATATTTT
NA	TRBJ2-7	NA	TRBV6-5	CASSYSGAGEQYF	TGTGCCAGCAGTTACTCGGGGGCGGGCGAGCAGTACTTC
NA	TRBJ1-4	NA	TRBV5-6	CASSLYRLTNEKLFF	TGTGCCAGCAGCTTGTACAGGTTAACTAATGAAAAACTGTTTTTT
NA	TRBJ2-7	TRBD1	TRBV7-3	CASSLIRTGGRQFPYEQYF	TGTGCCAGCAGCTTAATCAGGACAGGGGGGCGGCAATTTCCCTACGAGCAGTACTTC
NA	TRBJ1-5	TRBD1	TRBV4-2	CASSGGTGQNQPQHF	TGTGCCAGCAGCGGGGGGACAGGCCAAAATCAGCCCCAGCATTTT
NA	TRBJ1-5	NA	TRBV21-1	CASSNVTDSNQPQHF	TGTGCCAGCAGCAACGTGACAGATAGCAATCAGCCCCAGCATTTT